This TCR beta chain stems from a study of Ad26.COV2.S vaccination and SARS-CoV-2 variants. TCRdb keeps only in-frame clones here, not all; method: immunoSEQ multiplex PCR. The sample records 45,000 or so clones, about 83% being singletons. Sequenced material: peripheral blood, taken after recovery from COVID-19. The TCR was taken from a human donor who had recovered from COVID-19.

The CDR3 sequence: CASSWGDRGMNTEAFF. The CDR3 region has the DNA TGCGCCAGCAGCTGGGGGGACAGGGGTATGAACACTGAAGCTTTCTTT. The chain is built from TRBV5-1 and TRBJ1-1; 10 nucleotides match TRBD1. The ends lost 3 bases at V and 0 bases at J; junction bases unmatched: 5. CDR1 SGHRS and CDR2 YFSETQ come from the germline V gene. This CDR3 is built from 16 residues.